This T cell receptor (beta chain) was observed in a study of cytomegalovirus exposure and HLA in healthy donors. Findings of the study overall: Analysis was carried out at a later point, and it linked a missense DCLRE1C variant to TCR beta V- and J-gene trimming.

13 Jbeta primers and 60 Vbeta primers were used for the PCR. Authors' processing steps: Later, roughly 77 million unique TCR beta chains were counted in an analysis, and roughly 11 million of them were shared. The repertoire was sequenced with immunoSEQ multiplex PCR; TCRdb's copy has only in-frame clones and lacks some. Clonal size and the V and J genes are those of that table, whereas D and trimming came from the DNA. The sample includes some 95,000 clones, less than 75% seen only once; the top ten take 2.1%. The CDR3 covers 15 residues. Between the trimmed V and J ends, which lost 3 bases and 2 bases, there was a span of 12 bases. The germline V gene has CDR1 SGHKS and CDR2 YYEKEE (reference sequence). This clone has a handful of counts. What it binds is unknown.

Source material: PBMCs. The V call is TRBV5-5, the J call TRBJ2-1, with D possibly being TRBD2 (6 bases). The sequence derives from a young man in good health and CMV-seronegative. The DNA for the CDR3 is TGTGCCAGCAGCTCCCAGCGGGCCACCTACAATGAGCAGTTCTTC. It translates to CASSSQRATYNEQFF.